The 10 T cell receptor beta chains below all came from one sample that was sequenced in a study of control samples from healthy donors and cancer patients. Sequenced by immunoSEQ multiplex PCR; TCRdb stores in-frame clones only, minus some. The profile shows tens of thousands of clones, roughly 93% of them singletons. Sequencing used PBMCs. The receptors were gathered from a man aged 50 or older with lung cancer.

A word on this clone: The junction shows a germline mismatch at one end, possibly a read error. V usage is TRBV13 and J usage is TRBJ1-1; possibly TRBD1 for D (6 bases). This CDR3 is 15 amino acids long. Germline-derived CDR1 and CDR2 are PRHDT and FYEKMQ (reference sequence). The CDR3 is CASNLRGSSNTEAFF. The CDR3 DNA follows: TGTGCCAGCAACTTAAGGGGGTCCTCGAACACTGAAGCTTTCTTT.

CDR3 residues: CATSDPGLGETQYF. CDR3 nucleotides: TGTGCCACCAGTGATCCGGGGTTGGGGGAGACCCAGTACTTC. This sequence joins TRBV24-1 and TRBJ2-5; maybe TRBD2 (5 bases). Per the germline V gene, CDR1 is KGHDR and CDR2 is SFDVKD. This CDR3 region has 14 residues. V was trimmed by 3 bases and J by 5 bases, leaving 12 bases between them.

The chain combines TRBV3-1 (or the pseudogene TRBV3-2) with TRBJ2-5; perhaps TRBD1 as D (5 bases). Germline lookup yields CDR1 LGHDT and CDR2 YNNKEL (reference sequence). This CDR3 is built from 12 residues. Deletions cut 3 bases from V and 5 bases from J, with 7 bases between. The CDR3 DNA reads as TGTGCCAGCAGCCACAGGGTCGAGACCCAGTACTTC. Encoded protein: CASSHRVETQYF.

The CDR3 bases are TGTGCCAGCAGCCAACAGGCCAGGGGTTCGGGGTCCCAGTACTTC. Its protein is CASSQQARGSGSQYF. The rearrangement uses TRBV3-1 (or the pseudogene TRBV3-2) and TRBJ2-5, with D maybe TRBD1 (6 bases). The CDR3 runs to 15 residues. V gave up 2 bases and J gave up 9 bases, with 19 bases separating them. Germline values: CDR1 LGHDT, CDR2 YNNKEL (reference sequence).

The chain employs TRBV9 and TRBJ2-4; 10 bases line up with TRBD2. The CDR3 covers 16 residues. Germline trimming cut 0 bases from V and 7 bases from J; bases unmatched to any gene: 7. Germline lookup yields CDR1 SGDLS and CDR2 YYNGEE. The CDR3 DNA is TGTGCCAGCAGCGTAGAAGGGCTAGCGGGGGTTAACATTCAGTACTTC. Translation gives CASSVEGLAGVNIQYF. The entire variable domain, with the rest obtained from reference TRBV9 and TRBJ2-4, is as follows: DSGVTQTPKHLITATGQRVTLRCSPRSGDLSVYWYQQSLDQGLQFLIQYYNGEERAKGNILERFSAQQFPDLHSELNLSSLELGDSALYFCASSVEGLAGVNIQYFGAGTRLSVL.

The chain joins TRBV9 to TRBJ2-1; TRBD2 matches at 10 bases. This CDR3 spans 14 amino acids. Germline V gene sequence: CDR1 SGDLS, CDR2 YYNGEE. Trimming at V came to 1 base and at J to 9 bases, leaving 4 bases not matched to a gene. The CDR3 here is CASSVSSGGIEQFF. DNA of the CDR3: TGTGCCAGCAGCGTATCTAGCGGGGGAATTGAGCAGTTCTTC.

The V gene is TRBV9, the J gene TRBJ2-7; 9 nucleotides agree with TRBD1. The CDR3 is 15 residues long. V trimming: 4 bases; J trimming: 6 bases; junction bases outside the gene matches: 11. Germline values: CDR1 SGDLS, CDR2 YYNGEE. CDR3 nucleotide sequence: TGTGCCAGCAGCCAGGGGGGGACAGGGTGGTCCGAGCAGTACTTC. This encodes CASSQGGTGWSEQYF.

The J gene is TRBJ2-3, the V gene TRBV6-4, with 7 bases matching TRBD2. The V gene's germline CDR1 is MRHNA and CDR2 SNTAGT. This CDR3 contains 15 residues. V gave up 0 bases and J gave up 3 bases; unmatched junction bases: 3. CDR3 DNA sequence: TGTGCCAGCAGTGACTCGGGGGGGGGAACAGATACGCAGTATTTT. Amino acid sequence: CASSDSGGGTDTQYF.

V is TRBV19 and J is TRBJ1-2, with 9 bases matching TRBD1. After removal of 6 bases from V and 4 bases from J, the junction contained 6 bases not matched to a gene. The CDR3 is made up of 14 amino acids. Germline V lookup: CDR1 LNHDA, CDR2 SQIVND (reference sequence). DNA of the CDR3: TGTGCCAGTAGGACTCGGGACAGGGTCTATGGCTACACCTTC. The encoded protein is CASRTRDRVYGYTF.

Only one count was recorded for this clone. V usage is TRBV6-6 and J usage is TRBJ1-2; 10 bases align to TRBD1. The length of the CDR3 is 15 residues. Germline assignment: CDR1 MNHNY and CDR2 SVGAGI (reference sequence). The J segment lost 4 bases and the V segment lost 4 bases, leaving 6 bases of the junction unmatched. The CDR3 DNA follows: TGTGCCAGCAGTTCCCCGGGACAGGGGAGCTATGGCTACACCTTC. It yields the protein CASSSPGQGSYGYTF.